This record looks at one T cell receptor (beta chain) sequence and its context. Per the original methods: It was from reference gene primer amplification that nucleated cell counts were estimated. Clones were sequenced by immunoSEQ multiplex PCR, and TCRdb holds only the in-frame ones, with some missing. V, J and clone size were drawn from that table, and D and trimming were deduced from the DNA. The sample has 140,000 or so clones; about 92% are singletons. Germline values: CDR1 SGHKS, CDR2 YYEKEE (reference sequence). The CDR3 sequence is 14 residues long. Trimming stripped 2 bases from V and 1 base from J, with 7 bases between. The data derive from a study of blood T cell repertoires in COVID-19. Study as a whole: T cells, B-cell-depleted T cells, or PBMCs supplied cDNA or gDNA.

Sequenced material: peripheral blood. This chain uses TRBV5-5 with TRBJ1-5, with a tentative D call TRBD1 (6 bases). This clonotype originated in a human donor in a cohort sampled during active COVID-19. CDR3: CASSFGQSNQPQHF. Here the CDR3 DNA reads TGTGCCAGCAGCTTCGGACAGAGCAATCAGCCCCAGCATTTT.